This is a list of T cell receptor beta chains from one sample in a study of somatic mutations in cytotoxic T cells in rheumatoid arthritis. Libraries were prepared by immunoSEQ multiplex PCR; TCRdb keeps only in-frame clonotypes and omits some of them. This table has roughly 5,000 clones, roughly four fifths appearing once. The sample comprised CD8+ T cells sorted from blood. The receptor source for this set is a woman aged 45-65 years with rheumatoid arthritis. Both conserved end residues are part of each CDR3. The order of the fields is J gene, clone size, V gene, D gene, CDR3 DNA, CDR3 protein. The D gene is left open where the match is weak. Expanded clones are given a class, and other clones once, few, many or no size at all.

TRBJ1-6,-,TRBV18,-,TGTGCCAGCTCACTAGATGGGGGCATCGGATCACCCCTCCACTTT,CASSLDGGIGSPLHF
TRBJ1-2,-,TRBV27,TRBD1,TGTGCCAGCACTTACAGGGGGCGTGAGGGGGCTAACTATGGCTACACCTTC,CASTYRGREGANYGYTF
TRBJ2-1,-,TRBV29-1,-,TGCAGCGTTGAGAGGTGGGGACAATTATCAGTTTCCTACAATGAGCAGTTCTTC,CSVERWGQLSVSYNEQFF
TRBJ2-7,-,TRBV5-4,TRBD2,TGTGCCAGCAGCTTGTTGCCGGAGACCAGCGGGGGGTCCTACGAGCAGTACTTC,CASSLLPETSGGSYEQYF
TRBJ2-3,-,TRBV5-8,-,TGTGCCAGCACTGGAGGGGTTACAGATACGCAGTATTTT,CASTGGVTDTQYF
TRBJ1-4,-,TRBV7-9,TRBD1,TGTGCCAGCAGCCCTAGGACAGGGAAGGACGAAAAACTGTTTTTT,CASSPRTGKDEKLFF
TRBJ2-1,-,TRBV7-9,-,TGTGCCAGCAGTATAGTCACGGGAGACTCCTACAATGAGCAGTTCTTC,CASSIVTGDSYNEQFF
TRBJ1-6,-,TRBV10-2,TRBD1,TGCGCCAGCAGGACCGGGACAGGGGATCGCGTAAGGAATAATTCACCCCTCCACTTT,CASRTGTGDRVRNNSPLHF
TRBJ1-2,once,TRBV7-9,TRBD1,TGTGCCAGCAGCTCGGACAGGGGGTTAGTCTATGGCTACACCTTC,CASSSDRGLVYGYTF
TRBJ2-1,-,TRBV11-2,TRBD2,TGTGCCAGCAGTCCTCTAGCGGGAGGGAGCTCCTACAATGAGCAGTTCTTC,CASSPLAGGSSYNEQFF
TRBJ2-1,-,TRBV2,TRBD1,TGTGCCAGCAGAGGACAGGGGGCTTACAATGAGCAGTTCTTC,CASRGQGAYNEQFF
TRBJ1-5,medium-sized,TRBV10-3,-,TGTGCCATCGGTACGGGGGATAGCAATCAGCCCCAGCATTTT,CAIGTGDSNQPQHF
TRBJ1-1,-,TRBV9,TRBD1,TGTGCCAGCAGCGGATGGGACAGGGTGGGGAACACTGAAGCTTTCTTT,CASSGWDRVGNTEAFF
TRBJ2-1,once,TRBV2,-,TGTGCCAGCAGACAGGCGAGCTCCTACAATGAGCAGTTCTTC,CASRQASSYNEQFF
TRBJ2-1,-,TRBV9,TRBD2,TGTGCCAGCAGCGTAGCCCTCCTTACGGGGGGATACAATGAGCAGTTCTTC,CASSVALLTGGYNEQFF
TRBJ2-1,few,TRBV6-5,TRBD1,TGTGCCAGCAGCTCACAGGGGAATGAGCAGTTCTTC,CASSSQGNEQFF
TRBJ2-7,once,TRBV27,TRBD1,TGTGCCAGCAGTTTAGCCGGGACAGAGTACGAGCAGTACTTC,CASSLAGTEYEQYF